Sequencing of this T cell receptor beta chain was carried out in a study of T cell responses to AZD1222 COVID-19 vaccine. Germline loops: CDR1 ENHRY, CDR2 SYGVKD. V gave up 1 base and J gave up 2 bases, with 2 bases separating them. The CDR3 is 12 amino acids. Clones were sequenced by immunoSEQ multiplex PCR, and TCRdb holds only the in-frame ones, with some missing. The sample shows around 67,000 clones, 84% of them seen only once. Regarding the study as a whole: At study baseline, merely more than 5 AZD1222 recipients were seropositive. Most donors were white British and more were female, and clonal diversity was possibly underestimated. Repertoires were collected only later (after the peak T cell response had occurred). CD4 TCRs associated with vaccination spanned spike, dominating at 160-218 and 743-854.

With regard to this clone: What it recognizes is unknown.

The source was peripheral blood, collected on day 0 of AZD1222 vaccination. The source of this sequence is an adult in good health. The rearrangement joins TRBV10-3 to TRBJ2-5; no definite D call. For the CDR3, the DNA is TGTGCCATCAGTGAGTTTCAAGAGACCCAGTACTTC. Translating it yields CAISEFQETQYF.